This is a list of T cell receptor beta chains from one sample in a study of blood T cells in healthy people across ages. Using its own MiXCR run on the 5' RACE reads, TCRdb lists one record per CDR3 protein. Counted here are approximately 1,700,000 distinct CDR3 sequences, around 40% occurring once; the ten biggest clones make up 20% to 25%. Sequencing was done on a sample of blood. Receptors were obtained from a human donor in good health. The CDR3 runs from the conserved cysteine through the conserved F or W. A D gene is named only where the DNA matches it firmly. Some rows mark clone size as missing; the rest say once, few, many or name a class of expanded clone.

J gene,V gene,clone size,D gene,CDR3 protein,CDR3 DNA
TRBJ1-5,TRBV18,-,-,CASSPNLGVQPQHF,TGTGCCAGCTCACCAAACTTAGGGGTTCAGCCCCAGCATTTT
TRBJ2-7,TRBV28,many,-,CASSLFAGYSSYEQYF,TGTGCCAGCAGTTTATTTGCAGGGTATAGCTCCTACGAGCAGTACTTC
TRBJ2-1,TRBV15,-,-,CATSRGGTYGQFF,TGTGCCACCAGCAGAGGGGGGACTTATGGGCAGTTCTTC
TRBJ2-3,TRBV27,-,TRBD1,CATGWDSNTDTQYF,TGTGCCACTGGGTGGGACAGTAACACAGATACGCAGTATTTT
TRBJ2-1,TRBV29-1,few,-,CSVVQGGNEQFF,TGCAGCGTTGTACAGGGTGGGAATGAGCAGTTCTTC
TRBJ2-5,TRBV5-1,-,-,CASHDGGFQETQYF,TGCGCCAGCCACGATGGGGGGTTCCAAGAGACCCAGTACTTC
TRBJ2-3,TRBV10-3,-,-,CAISLGPAIRDTQYF,TGTGCCATCAGTTTGGGACCTGCCATCAGAGATACGCAGTATTTT
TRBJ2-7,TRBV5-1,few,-,CASSLVQGTVDEQYF,TGCGCCAGCAGCTTGGTACAGGGTACAGTGGACGAGCAGTACTTC
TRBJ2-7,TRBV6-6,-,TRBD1,CASRVGTGSCEQYF,TGTGCCAGCAGAGTAGGGACAGGGTCTTGCGAGCAGTACTTC
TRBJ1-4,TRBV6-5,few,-,CASSYPGQPVEKLFF,TGTGCCAGCAGTTACCCCGGACAACCGGTTGAAAAACTGTTTTTT
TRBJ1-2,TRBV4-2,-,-,CASSQNSRATSGLYTF,TGTGCCAGCAGCCAAAACTCGAGAGCCACGAGCGGTCTCTACACCTTC
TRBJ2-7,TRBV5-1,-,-,CASSGGTASSYEQYF,TGCGCCAGCAGCGGCGGGACAGCTAGCTCCTACGAGCAGTACTTC
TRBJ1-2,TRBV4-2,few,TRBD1,CASSHSAGQGLHYGYTF,TGTGCCAGCAGCCATAGTGCTGGACAGGGCCTCCACTATGGCTACACCTTC
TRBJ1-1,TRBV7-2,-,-,CASSLAMGGEAFF,TGTGCCAGCAGCTTAGCGATGGGGGGTGAAGCTTTCTTT
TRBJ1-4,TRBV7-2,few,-,CASSLMLREKLFF,TGTGCCAGCAGCTTAATGTTGCGTGAAAAACTGTTTTTT
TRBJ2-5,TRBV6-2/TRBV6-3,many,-,CASSYGGAGETQYF,TGTGCCAGCAGTTACGGGGGGGCGGGAGAGACCCAGTACTTC
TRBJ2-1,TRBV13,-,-,CASSFDSNEQFF,TGTGCCAGCAGCTTCGACAGCAATGAGCAGTTCTTC
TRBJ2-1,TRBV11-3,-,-,CASSLGTLNNEQFF,TGTGCCAGCAGCTTAGGGACACTGAACAATGAGCAGTTCTTC
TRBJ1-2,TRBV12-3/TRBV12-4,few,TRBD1,CASRQGASNYGYTF,TGTGCCAGCAGACAGGGGGCTTCTAACTATGGCTACACCTTC
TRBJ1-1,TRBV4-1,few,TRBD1,CASSQDRGGNTEAFF,TGTGCCAGCAGCCAAGATAGAGGGGGCAACACTGAAGCTTTCTTT
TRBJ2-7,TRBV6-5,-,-,CASSCSSAFILPYEQYF,TGTGCCAGCAGTTGCTCTAGCGCGTTCATATTACCCTACGAGCAGTACTTC
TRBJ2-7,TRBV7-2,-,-,CASSLVPGLLYEQYF,TGTGCCAGCAGCTTAGTTCCAGGGTTACTCTACGAGCAGTACTTC
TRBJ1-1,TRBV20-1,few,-,CSARKRTRDVRRAFF,TGCAGTGCTAGGAAGCGCACCCGGGACGTACGTCGGGCTTTCTTT
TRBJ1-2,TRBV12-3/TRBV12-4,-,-,CASSLHRSSYTF,TGTGCCAGCAGTTTACACAGGTCTAGCTACACCTTC
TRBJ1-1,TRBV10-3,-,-,CAISLSQNTEAFF,TGTGCCATCAGTTTATCACAGAACACTGAAGCTTTCTTT
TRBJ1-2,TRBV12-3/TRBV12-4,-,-,CASSRDSYGYIF,TGTGCCAGCAGCCGAGACAGCTATGGCTACATCTTC
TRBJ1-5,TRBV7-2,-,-,CASSRGGDGNQPQHF,TGTGCCAGCAGCCGGGGCGGGGACGGAAATCAGCCCCAGCATTTT
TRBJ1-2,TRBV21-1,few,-,CASSKGLYTF,TGTGCCAGCAGCAAAGGGCTCTACACCTTC
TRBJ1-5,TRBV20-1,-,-,CSAEHRVGNQPQHF,TGCAGTGCTGAACACAGGGTTGGCAATCAGCCCCAGCATTTT
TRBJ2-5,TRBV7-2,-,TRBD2,CASSTPGGSSGIQETQYF,TGTGCCAGCAGCACCCCCGGTGGTTCTAGCGGGATTCAAGAGACCCAGTACTTC
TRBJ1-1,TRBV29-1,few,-,CSGAGGPGEAFF,TGCAGCGGTGCGGGAGGACCGGGTGAAGCTTTCTTT
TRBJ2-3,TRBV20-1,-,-,CSAIDSRNTQYF,TGCAGTGCTATAGACAGCCGGAATACGCAGTATTTT
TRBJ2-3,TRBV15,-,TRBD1,CATSRVTGGDTQYF,TGTGCCACCAGCAGAGTTACAGGGGGAGATACGCAGTATTTT
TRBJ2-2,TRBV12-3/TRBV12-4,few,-,CASSLWQLNTGELFF,TGTGCCAGCAGTTTGTGGCAGTTGAACACCGGGGAGCTGTTTTTT
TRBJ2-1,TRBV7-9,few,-,CASSLQNFNEQFF,TGTGCCAGCAGCTTACAAAATTTCAATGAGCAGTTCTTC
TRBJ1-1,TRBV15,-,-,CATSREAAGFGEAFF,TGTGCCACCAGCAGAGAGGCAGCAGGGTTTGGTGAAGCTTTCTTT
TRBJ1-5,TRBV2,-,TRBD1,CASSLRGQDGNQPQHF,TGTGCCAGCAGCCTCAGGGGGCAGGACGGCAATCAGCCCCAGCATTTT
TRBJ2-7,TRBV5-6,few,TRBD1,CASSLWTGNYEQYF,TGTGCCAGCAGCTTATGGACAGGGAACTACGAGCAGTACTTC
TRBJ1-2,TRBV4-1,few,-,CASSHPGQRDGYTF,TGCGCCAGCAGCCACCCGGGACAAAGGGATGGCTACACCTTC
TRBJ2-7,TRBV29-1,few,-,CSVIAPAGEQYF,TGCAGCGTTATCGCGCCGGCTGGGGAGCAGTACTTC
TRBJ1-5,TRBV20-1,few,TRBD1,CSATDRGLQPRHF,TGCAGTGCCACGGACAGGGGGCTTCAGCCCCGGCATTTT
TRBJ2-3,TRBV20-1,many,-,CSAKAGGNTDTQYF,TGCAGTGCCAAAGCTGGGGGGAACACAGATACGCAGTATTTT
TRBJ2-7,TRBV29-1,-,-,CSVTFAGTYEQYF,TGCAGCGTAACTTTTGCAGGGACCTACGAGCAGTACTTC
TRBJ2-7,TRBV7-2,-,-,CASSLAQISSYEQYF,TGTGCCAGCAGCTTAGCGCAAATTAGCTCCTACGAGCAGTACTTC
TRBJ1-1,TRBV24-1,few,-,CATSDLGDEAFF,TGTGCCACCAGTGATTTGGGAGATGAAGCTTTCTTT
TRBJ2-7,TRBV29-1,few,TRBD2,CSVWLAGTYEQYF,TGCAGCGTTTGGCTAGCGGGGACCTACGAGCAGTACTTC
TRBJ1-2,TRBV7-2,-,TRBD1,CASSFLRGRIYGYTF,TGTGCCAGCAGCTTCCTCAGGGGGCGCATCTATGGCTACACCTTC
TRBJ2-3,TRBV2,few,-,CASRRRGTDTQYF,TGTGCCAGCAGACGCCGGGGCACAGATACGCAGTATTTT
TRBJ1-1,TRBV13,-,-,CASSLVRGRNTEAFF,TGTGCCAGCAGCTTAGTTCGGGGGAGGAACACTGAAGCTTTCTTT
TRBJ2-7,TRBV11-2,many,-,CASSLDWGWEQYF,TGTGCCAGCAGCTTAGACTGGGGGTGGGAGCAGTACTTC
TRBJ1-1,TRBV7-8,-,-,CASSLLRTGAFF,TGTGCCAGCAGCTTATTAAGGACGGGCGCTTTCTTT
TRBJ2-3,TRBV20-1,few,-,CSAFPSDTQYF,TGCAGTGCTTTTCCATCAGATACGCAGTATTTT
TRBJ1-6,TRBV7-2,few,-,CASHGGVSYNSPLHF,TGTGCCAGCCACGGTGGCGTGTCCTATAATTCACCCCTCCACTTT
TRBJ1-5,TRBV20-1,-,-,CSAEVGNQPQHF,TGCAGTGCCGAGGTCGGCAATCAGCCCCAGCATTTT
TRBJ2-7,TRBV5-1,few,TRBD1,CASSLAGGQHEQYF,TGCGCCAGCAGCTTGGCAGGGGGCCAGCACGAGCAGTACTTC
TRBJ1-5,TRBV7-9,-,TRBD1,CASSNRDRAPGPQHF,TGTGCAAGCAGCAACCGGGACAGAGCCCCGGGGCCCCAGCATTTT
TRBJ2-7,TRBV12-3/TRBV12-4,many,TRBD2,CASSLGGGGPYEQYF,TGTGCCAGCAGTTTGGGTGGCGGGGGGCCCTACGAGCAGTACTTC